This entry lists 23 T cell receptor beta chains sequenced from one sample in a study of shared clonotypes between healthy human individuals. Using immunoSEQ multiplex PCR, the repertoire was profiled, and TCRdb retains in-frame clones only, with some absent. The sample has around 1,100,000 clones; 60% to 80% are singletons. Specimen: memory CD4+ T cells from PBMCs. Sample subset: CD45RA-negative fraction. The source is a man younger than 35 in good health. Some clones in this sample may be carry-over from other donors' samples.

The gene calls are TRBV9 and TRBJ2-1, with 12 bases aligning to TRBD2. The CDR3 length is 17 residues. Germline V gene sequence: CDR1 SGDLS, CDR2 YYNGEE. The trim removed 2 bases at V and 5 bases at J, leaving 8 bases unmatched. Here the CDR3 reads CASSVTASGRGHNEQFF. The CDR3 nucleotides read TGTGCCAGCAGCGTTACGGCTAGCGGGAGGGGGCACAATGAGCAGTTCTTC. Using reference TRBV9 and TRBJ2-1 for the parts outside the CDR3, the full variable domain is DSGVTQTPKHLITATGQRVTLRCSPRSGDLSVYWYQQSLDQGLQFLIQYYNGEERAKGNILERFSAQQFPDLHSELNLSSLELGDSALYFCASSVTASGRGHNEQFFGPGTRLTVL.

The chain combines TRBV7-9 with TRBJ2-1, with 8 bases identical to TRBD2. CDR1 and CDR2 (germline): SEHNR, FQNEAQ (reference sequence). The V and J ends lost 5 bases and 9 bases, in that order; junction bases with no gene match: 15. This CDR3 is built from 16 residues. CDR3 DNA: TGTGCCAGCAGCACCGGGACTAGTCAAGAGTTGGGTGAGCAGTTCTTC. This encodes CASSTGTSQELGEQFF. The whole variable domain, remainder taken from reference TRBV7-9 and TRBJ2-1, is DTGVSQNPRHKITKRGQNVTFRCDPISEHNRLYWYRQTLGQGPEFLTYFQNEAQLEKSRLLSDRFSAERPKGSFSTLEIQRTEQGDSAMYLCASSTGTSQELGEQFFGPGTRLTVL.

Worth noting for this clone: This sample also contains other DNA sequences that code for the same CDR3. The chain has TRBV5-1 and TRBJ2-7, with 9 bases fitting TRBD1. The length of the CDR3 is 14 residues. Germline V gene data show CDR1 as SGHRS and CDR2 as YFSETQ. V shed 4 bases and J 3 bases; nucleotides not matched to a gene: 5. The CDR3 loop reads CASSPGTGNYEQYF. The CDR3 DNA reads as TGCGCCAGCAGCCCTGGGACAGGGAACTACGAGCAGTACTTC.

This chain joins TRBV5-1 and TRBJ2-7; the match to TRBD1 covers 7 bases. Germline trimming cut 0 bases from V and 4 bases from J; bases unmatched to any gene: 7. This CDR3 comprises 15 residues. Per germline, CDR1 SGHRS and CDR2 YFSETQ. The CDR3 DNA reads TGCGCCAGCAGCTTGGCTCCAGGGGGTCGGTACGAGCAGTACTTC. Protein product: CASSLAPGGRYEQYF.

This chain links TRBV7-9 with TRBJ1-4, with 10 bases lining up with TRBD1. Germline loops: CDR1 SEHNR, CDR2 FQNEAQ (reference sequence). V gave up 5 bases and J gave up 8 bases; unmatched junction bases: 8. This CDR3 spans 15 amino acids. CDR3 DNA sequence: TGTGCCAGCAGCGGTAGACAGGGGGCGGAAGAAAAACTGTTTTTT. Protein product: CASSGRQGAEEKLFF.

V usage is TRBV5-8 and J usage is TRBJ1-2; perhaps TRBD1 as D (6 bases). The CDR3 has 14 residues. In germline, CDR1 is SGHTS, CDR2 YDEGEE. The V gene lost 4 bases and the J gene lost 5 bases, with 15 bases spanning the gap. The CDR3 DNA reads TGTGCCAGCAGCAGGGGGACGGTAACGTATGGCTACACCTTC. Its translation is CASSRGTVTYGYTF.

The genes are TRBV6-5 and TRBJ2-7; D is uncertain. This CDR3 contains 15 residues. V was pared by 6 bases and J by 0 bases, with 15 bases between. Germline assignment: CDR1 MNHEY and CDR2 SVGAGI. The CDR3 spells CASSRIASSSYEQYF. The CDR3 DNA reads TGTGCCAGCAGCAGAATTGCGTCTAGCTCCTACGAGCAGTACTTC.

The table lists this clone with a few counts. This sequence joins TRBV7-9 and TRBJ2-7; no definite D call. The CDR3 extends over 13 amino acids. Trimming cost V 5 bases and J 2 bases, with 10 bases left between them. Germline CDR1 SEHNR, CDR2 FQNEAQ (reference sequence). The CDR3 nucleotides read TGTGCCAGCAGCCCGGACCAGGCCTACGAGCAGTACTTC. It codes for CASSPDQAYEQYF.

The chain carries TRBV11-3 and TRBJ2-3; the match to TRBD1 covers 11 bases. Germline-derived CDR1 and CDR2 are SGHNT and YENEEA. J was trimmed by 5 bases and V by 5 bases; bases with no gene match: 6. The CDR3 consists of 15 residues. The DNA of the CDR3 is TGTGCCAGCAGCACAGGACAGGGGGCCGGAGATACGCAGTATTTT. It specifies CASSTGQGAGDTQYF.

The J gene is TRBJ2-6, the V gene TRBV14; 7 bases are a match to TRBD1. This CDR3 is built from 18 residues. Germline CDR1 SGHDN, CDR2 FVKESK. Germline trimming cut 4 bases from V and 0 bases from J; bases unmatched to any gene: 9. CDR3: CASSPHRGISSGANVLTF. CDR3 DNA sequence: TGTGCCAGCAGCCCTCACAGGGGAATTAGCTCTGGGGCCAACGTCCTGACTTTC.

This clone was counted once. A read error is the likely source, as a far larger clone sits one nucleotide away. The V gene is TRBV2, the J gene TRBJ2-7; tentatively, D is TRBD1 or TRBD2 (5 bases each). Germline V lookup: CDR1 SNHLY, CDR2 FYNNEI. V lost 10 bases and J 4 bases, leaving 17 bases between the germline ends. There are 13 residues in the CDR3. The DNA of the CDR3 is TGTGCCACGCTCGGGACGCCAGAGTACGAGCAGTACTTC. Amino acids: CATLGTPEYEQYF.

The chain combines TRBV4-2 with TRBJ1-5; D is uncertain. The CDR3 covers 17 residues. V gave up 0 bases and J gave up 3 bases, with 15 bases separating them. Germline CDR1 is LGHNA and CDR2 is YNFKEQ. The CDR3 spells CASSQETDRRSNQPQHF. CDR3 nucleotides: TGTGCCAGCAGCCAAGAGACGGATCGGCGTTCCAATCAGCCCCAGCATTTT.

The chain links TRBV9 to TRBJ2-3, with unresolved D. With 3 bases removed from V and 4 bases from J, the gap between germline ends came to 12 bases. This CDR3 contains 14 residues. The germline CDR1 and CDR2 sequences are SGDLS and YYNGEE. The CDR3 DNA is TGTGCCAGCAGCGGACGTAGTGTATCAGATACGCAGTATTTT. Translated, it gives CASSGRSVSDTQYF.

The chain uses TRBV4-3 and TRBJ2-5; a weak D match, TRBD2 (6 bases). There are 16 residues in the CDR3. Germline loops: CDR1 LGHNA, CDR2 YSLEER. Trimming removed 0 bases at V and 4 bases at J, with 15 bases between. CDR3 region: CASSQDPLALRETQYF. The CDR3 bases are TGCGCCAGCAGCCAAGACCCCCTAGCGTTACGAGAGACCCAGTACTTC.

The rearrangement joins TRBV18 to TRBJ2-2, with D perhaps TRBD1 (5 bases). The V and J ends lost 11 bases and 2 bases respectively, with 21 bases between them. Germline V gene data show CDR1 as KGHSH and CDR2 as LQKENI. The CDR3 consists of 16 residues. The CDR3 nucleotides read TGTGCCGGCGGTATGACAGACATTGGTAACACCGGGGAGCTGTTTTTT. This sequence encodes CAGGMTDIGNTGELFF.

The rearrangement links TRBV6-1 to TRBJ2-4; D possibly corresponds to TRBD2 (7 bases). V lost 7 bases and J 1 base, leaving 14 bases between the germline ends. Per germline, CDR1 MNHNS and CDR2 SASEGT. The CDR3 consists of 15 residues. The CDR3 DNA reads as TGTGCCAGCAATCTAGGGGGGGTGGCCAAAAACATTCAGTACTTC. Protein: CASNLGGVAKNIQYF.

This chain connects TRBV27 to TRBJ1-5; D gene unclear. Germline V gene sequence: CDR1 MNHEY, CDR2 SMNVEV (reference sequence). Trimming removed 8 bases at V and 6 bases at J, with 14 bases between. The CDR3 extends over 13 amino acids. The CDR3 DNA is TGTGCCAGCGGATGGCGGGCCGGTCAGCCCCAGCATTTT. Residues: CASGWRAGQPQHF.

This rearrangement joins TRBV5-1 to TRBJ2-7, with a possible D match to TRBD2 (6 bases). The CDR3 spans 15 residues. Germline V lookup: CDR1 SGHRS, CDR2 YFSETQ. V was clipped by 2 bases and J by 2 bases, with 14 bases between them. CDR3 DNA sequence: TGCGCCAGCAGCTTCGGGGGAGTGGGGCCCTACGAGCAGTACTTC. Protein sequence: CASSFGGVGPYEQYF.

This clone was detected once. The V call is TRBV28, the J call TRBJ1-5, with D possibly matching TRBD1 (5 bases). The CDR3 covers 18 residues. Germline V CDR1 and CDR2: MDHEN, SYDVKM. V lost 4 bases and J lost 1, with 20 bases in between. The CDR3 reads CASSYERGRSGSNQPQHF. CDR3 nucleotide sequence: TGTGCCAGCAGTTACGAGAGGGGAAGGTCGGGCAGCAATCAGCCCCAGCATTTT.

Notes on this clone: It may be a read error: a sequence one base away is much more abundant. DNA for the CDR3: TGTGCCAGCAGGGGACAGGTTAACTATGGCTACACCTTC. Residues: CASRGQVNYGYTF. J is TRBJ1-2 and V is TRBV6-6; 8 bases are a match to TRBD1. CDR3 length equals 13 residues. Germline V gene data show CDR1 as MNHNY and CDR2 as SVGAGI (reference sequence). V was pared by 6 bases and J by 1 base, with 1 base of the junction left unmatched.

The CDR3 reads CASSIVTDRGGQPQHF. The CDR3 DNA reads as TGTGCCAGTAGTATAGTAACGGACAGGGGAGGTCAGCCCCAGCATTTT. The V and J genes are TRBV19 and TRBJ1-5; 9 bases align to TRBD1. Germline V lookup: CDR1 LNHDA, CDR2 SQIVND (reference sequence). V lost 1 base, J lost 6 bases, and 7 bases stayed unmatched. The CDR3 has 16 residues.

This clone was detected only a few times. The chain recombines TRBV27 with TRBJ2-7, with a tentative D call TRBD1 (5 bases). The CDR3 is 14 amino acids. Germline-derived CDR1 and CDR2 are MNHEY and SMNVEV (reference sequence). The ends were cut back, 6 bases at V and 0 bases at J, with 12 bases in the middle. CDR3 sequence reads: CASRPRQSSYEQYF. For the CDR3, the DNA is TGTGCCAGCAGACCAAGACAGAGCTCCTACGAGCAGTACTTC.

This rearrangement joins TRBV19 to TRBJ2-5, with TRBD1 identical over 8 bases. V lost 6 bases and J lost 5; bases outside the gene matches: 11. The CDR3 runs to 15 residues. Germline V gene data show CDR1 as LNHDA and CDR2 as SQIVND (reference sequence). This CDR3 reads CASSTRGPSWETQYF. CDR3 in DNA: TGTGCCAGTAGCACCAGGGGGCCAAGTTGGGAGACCCAGTACTTC.